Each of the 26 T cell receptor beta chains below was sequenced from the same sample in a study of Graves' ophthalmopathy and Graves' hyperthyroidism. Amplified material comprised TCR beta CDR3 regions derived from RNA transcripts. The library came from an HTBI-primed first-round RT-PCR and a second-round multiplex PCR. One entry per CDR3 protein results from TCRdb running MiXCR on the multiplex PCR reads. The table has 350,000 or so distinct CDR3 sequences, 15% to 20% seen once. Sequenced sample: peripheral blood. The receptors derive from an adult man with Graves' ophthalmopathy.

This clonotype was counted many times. CDR3: CSASTGERETQYF. Written as DNA, the CDR3 is TGCAGTGCTAGCACGGGAGAGAGGGAGACCCAGTACTTC. The J gene is TRBJ2-5, the V gene TRBV20-1, with TRBD2 as a possible D gene (6 bases). Between the trimmed V and J ends, which lost 3 bases and 5 bases, there was a span of 13 bases. Germline CDR1 reads DFQATT; CDR2 reads SNEGSKA (reference sequence). This CDR3 is 13 amino acids long.

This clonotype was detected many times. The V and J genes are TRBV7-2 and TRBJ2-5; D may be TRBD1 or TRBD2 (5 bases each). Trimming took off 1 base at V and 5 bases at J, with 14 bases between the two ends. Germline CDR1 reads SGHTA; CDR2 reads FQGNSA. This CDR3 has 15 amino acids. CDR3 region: CASSLGGLGDETQYF. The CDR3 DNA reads TGTGCCAGCAGCTTAGGAGGTCTGGGGGATGAGACCCAGTACTTC. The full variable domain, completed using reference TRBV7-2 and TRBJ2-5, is GAGVSQSPSNKVTEKGKDVELRCDPISGHTALYWYRQSLGQGLEFLIYFQGNSAPDKSGLPSDRFSAERTGGSVSTLTIQRTQQEDSAVYLCASSLGGLGDETQYFGPGTRLLVL.

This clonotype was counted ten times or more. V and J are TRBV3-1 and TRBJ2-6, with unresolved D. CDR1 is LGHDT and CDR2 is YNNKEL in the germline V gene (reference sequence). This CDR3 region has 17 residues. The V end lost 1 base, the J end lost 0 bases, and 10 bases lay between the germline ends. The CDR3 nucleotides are TGTGCCAGCAGCCAAGGCTTATCGAGCTCTGGGGCCAACGTCCTGACTTTC. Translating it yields CASSQGLSSSGANVLTF. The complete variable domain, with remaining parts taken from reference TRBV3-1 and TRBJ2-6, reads DTAVSQTPKYLVTQMGNDKSIKCEQNLGHDTMYWYKQDSKKFLKIMFSYNNKELIINETVPNRFSPKSPDKAHLNLHINSLELGDSAVYFCASSQGLSSSGANVLTFGAGSRLTVL.

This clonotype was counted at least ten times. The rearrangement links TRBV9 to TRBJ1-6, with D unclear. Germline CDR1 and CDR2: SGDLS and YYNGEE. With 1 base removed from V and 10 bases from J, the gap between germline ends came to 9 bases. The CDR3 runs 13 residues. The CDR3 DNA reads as TGTGCCAGCAGCGTAAGAGGAAGGTCACCCCTCCACTTT. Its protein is CASSVRGRSPLHF.

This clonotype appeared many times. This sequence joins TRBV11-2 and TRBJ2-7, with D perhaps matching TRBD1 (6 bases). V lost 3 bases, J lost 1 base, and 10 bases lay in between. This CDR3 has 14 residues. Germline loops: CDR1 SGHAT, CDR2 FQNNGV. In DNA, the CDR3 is TGTGCCAGCAGCTTCAACAGGGTATCCTACGAGCAGTACTTC. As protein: CASSFNRVSYEQYF.

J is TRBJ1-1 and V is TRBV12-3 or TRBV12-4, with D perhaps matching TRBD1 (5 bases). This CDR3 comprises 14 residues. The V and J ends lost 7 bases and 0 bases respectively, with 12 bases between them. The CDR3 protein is CASKGTEMNTEAFF. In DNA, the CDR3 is TGTGCCAGCAAGGGGACGGAGATGAACACTGAAGCTTTCTTT.

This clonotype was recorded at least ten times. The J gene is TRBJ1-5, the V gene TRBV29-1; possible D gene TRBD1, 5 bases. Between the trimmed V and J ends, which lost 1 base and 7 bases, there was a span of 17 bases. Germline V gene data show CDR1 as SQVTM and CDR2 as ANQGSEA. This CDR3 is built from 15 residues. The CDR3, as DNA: TGCAGCGTTGAAGTCCTACCAGGGTTATTGCAGCCCCAGCATTTT. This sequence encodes CSVEVLPGLLQPQHF.

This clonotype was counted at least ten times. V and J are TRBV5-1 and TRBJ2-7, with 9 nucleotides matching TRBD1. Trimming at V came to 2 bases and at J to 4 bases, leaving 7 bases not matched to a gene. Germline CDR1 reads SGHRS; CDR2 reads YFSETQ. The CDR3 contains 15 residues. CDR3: CASSFGTGRTYEQYF. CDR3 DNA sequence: TGCGCCAGCAGCTTCGGGACAGGGAGGACGTACGAGCAGTACTTC.

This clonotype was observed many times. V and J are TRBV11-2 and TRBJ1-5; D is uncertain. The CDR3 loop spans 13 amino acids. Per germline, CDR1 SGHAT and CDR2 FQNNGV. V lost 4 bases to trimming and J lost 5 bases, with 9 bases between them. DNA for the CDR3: TGTGCCAGCAGCTCTGGGTTATATCAGCCCCAGCATTTT. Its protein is CASSSGLYQPQHF.

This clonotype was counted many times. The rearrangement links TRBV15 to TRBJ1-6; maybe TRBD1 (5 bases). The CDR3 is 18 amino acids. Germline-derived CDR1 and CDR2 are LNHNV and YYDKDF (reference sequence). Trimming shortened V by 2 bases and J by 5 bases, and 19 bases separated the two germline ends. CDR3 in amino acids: CATSRLGQGLRHNSPLHF. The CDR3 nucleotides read TGTGCCACCAGCAGACTCGGCCAGGGACTTCGGCATAATTCACCCCTCCACTTT.

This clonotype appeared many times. This CDR3 is CASSFDRGETQYF. The CDR3 DNA sequence: TGTGCCAGCAGTTTTGACAGGGGAGAGACCCAGTACTTC. This chain connects TRBV28 to TRBJ2-5; 8 bases agree with TRBD1. This CDR3 comprises 13 residues. V lost 3 bases and J lost 4; bases outside the gene matches: 1. Germline V gene sequence: CDR1 MDHEN, CDR2 SYDVKM. The full variable domain, in which reference TRBV28 and TRBJ2-5 provide the parts outside the CDR3, is DVKVTQSSRYLVKRTGEKVFLECVQDMDHENMFWYRQDPGLGLRLIYFSYDVKMKEKGDIPEGYSVSREKKERFSLILESASTNQTSMYLCASSFDRGETQYFGPGTRLLVL.

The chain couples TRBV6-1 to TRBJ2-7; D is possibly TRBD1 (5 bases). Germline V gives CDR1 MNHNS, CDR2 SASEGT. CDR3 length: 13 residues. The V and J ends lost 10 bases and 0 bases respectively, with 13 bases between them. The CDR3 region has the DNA TGTGCCACCTTGGTCAGGGCCTCCTACGAGCAGTACTTC. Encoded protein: CATLVRASYEQYF.

The CDR3 reads CASSTTGPFQETQYF. The CDR3 coding sequence is TGCGCCAGCAGTACGACAGGGCCGTTCCAAGAGACCCAGTACTTC. The genes are TRBV5-1 and TRBJ2-5; 7 nucleotides agree with TRBD1. The germline V gene encodes CDR1 SGHRS and CDR2 YFSETQ. V was pared by 5 bases and J by 1 base, with 8 bases of the junction left unmatched. CDR3 size: 15 residues. Full variable domain (missing parts from reference TRBV5-1 and TRBJ2-5): KAGVTQTPRYLIKTRGQQVTLSCSPISGHRSVSWYQQTPGQGLQFLFEYFSETQRNKGNFPGRFSGRQFSNSRSEMNVSTLELGDSALYLCASSTTGPFQETQYFGPGTRLLVL.

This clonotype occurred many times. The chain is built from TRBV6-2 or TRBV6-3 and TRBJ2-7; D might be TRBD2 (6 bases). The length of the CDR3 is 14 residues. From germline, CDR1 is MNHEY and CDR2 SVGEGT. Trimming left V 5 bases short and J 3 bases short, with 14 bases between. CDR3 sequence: CASSLHLAYYEQYF. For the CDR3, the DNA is TGTGCCAGCAGTCTCCACCTAGCGTACTACGAGCAGTACTTC.

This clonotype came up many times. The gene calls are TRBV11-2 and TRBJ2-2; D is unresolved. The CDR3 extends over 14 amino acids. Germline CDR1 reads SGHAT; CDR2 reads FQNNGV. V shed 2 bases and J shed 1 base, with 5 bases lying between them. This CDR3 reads CASSLNGNTGELFF. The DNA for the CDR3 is TGTGCCAGCAGCTTAAACGGGAACACCGGGGAGCTGTTTTTT.

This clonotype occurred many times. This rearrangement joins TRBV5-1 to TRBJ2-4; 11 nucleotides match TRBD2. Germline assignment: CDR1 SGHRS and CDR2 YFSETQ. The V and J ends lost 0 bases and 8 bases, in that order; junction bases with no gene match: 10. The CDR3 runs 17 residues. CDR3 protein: CASSLAISGGAGDIQYF. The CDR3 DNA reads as TGCGCCAGCAGCTTGGCCATTAGCGGGGGGGCCGGAGACATTCAGTACTTC.

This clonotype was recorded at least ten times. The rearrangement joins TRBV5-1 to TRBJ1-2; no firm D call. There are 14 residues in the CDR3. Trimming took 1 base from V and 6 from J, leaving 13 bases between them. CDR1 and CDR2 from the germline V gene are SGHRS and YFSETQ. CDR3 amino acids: CASSLIRGSDGYTF. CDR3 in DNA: TGCGCCAGCAGCTTGATACGAGGGTCTGATGGCTACACCTTC.

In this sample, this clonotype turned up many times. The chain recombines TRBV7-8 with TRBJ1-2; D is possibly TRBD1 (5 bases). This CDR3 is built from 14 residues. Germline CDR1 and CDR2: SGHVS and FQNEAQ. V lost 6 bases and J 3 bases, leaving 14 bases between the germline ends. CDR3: CASSPSQGYYGYTF. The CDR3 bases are TGTGCCAGCAGTCCATCTCAGGGATACTATGGCTACACCTTC.

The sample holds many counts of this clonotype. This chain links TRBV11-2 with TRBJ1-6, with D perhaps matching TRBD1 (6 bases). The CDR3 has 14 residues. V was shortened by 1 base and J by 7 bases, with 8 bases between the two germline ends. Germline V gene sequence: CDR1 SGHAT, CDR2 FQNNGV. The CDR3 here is CASSLVGTNSPLHF. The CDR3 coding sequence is TGTGCCAGCAGCTTAGTGGGGACAAATTCACCCCTCCACTTT.

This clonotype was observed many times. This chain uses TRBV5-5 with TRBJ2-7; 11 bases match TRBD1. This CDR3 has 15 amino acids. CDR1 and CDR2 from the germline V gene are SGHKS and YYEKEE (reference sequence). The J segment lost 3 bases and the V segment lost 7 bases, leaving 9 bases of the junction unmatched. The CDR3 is CASSRGDRGYYEQYF. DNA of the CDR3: TGTGCCAGCTCGAGGGGGGACAGGGGGTACTACGAGCAGTACTTC.

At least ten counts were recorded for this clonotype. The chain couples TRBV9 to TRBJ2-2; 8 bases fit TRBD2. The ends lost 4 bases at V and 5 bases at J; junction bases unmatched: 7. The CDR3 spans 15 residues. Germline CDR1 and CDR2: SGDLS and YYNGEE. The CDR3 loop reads CASSSGGVVTGELFF. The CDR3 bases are TGTGCCAGCAGCTCCGGGGGGGTTGTGACCGGGGAGCTGTTTTTT.

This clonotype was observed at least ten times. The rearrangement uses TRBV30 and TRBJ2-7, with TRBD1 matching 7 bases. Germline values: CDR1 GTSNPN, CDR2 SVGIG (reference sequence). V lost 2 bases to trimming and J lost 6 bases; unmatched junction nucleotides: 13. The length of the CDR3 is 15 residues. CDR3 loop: CAWSSGRGWLGEQYF. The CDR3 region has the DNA TGTGCCTGGAGTAGTGGCAGGGGGTGGTTGGGCGAGCAGTACTTC.

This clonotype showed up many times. CDR3 region: CSVEGWQSETQYF. In nucleotides, the CDR3 is TGCAGCGTTGAAGGATGGCAGAGTGAGACCCAGTACTTC. The chain joins TRBV29-1 to TRBJ2-5; D is undetermined. Trimming shortened V by 1 base and J by 5 bases, and 11 bases separated the two germline ends. The V gene's germline CDR1 is SQVTM and CDR2 ANQGSEA. The CDR3 is 13 amino acids.

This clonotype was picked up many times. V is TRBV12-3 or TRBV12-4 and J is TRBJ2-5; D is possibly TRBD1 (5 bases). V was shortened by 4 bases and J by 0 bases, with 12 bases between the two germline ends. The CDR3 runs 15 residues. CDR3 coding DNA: TGTGCCAGCAGTTCCCAACAGGCAGACCAAGAGACCCAGTACTTC. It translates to CASSSQQADQETQYF.

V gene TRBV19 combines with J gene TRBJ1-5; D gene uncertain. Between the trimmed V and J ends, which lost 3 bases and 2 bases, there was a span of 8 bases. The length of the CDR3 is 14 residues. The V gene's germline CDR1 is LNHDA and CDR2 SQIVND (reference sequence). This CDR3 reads CASSISVGNQPQHF. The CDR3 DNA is TGTGCCAGTAGTATTTCGGTAGGCAATCAGCCCCAGCATTTT. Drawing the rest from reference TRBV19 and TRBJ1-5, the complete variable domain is DGGITQSPKYLFRKEGQNVTLSCEQNLNHDAMYWYRQDPGQGLRLIYYSQIVNDFQKGDIAEGYSVSREKKESFPLTVTSAQKNPTAFYLCASSISVGNQPQHFGDGTRLSIL.

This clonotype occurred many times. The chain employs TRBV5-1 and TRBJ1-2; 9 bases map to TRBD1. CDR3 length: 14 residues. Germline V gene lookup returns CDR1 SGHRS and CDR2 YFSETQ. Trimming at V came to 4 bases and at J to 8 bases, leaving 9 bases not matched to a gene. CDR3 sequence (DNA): TGCGCCAGCAGCCCGGGGACAGGGACTCGAGGCTACACCTTC. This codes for CASSPGTGTRGYTF.